A single sample gave rise to the 28 T cell receptor beta chains below, sequenced in a study of post-analysis software for immune sequencing data. Study-wide results and limits: Patients used several TRBV segments, including TRBV5-6, TRBV5-1 and TRBV20-1, more often than controls.

These receptors have no identified antigens. TCR beta cDNA libraries had unique molecular identifiers. One entry per CDR3 protein results from TCRdb running MiXCR on the PCR reads. Found here are roughly 400,000 distinct CDR3 sequences, about 40% of them singletons; the top ten hold 6% to 9%. The specimen was blood. The receptors here all came from a girl aged 2-15 years with multiple sclerosis.

This clonotype has just a few counts. The chain uses TRBV29-1 and TRBJ2-7; TRBD1 agrees at 9 bases. CDR1 and CDR2 from the germline V gene are SQVTM and ANQGSEA. There are 14 residues in the CDR3. V shed 6 bases and J 1 base; nucleotides not matched to a gene: 7. The CDR3, as DNA: TGCAGCGTGGGGCCGGGACAGGGTTCCTACGAGCAGTACTTC. Amino acids: CSVGPGQGSYEQYF.

This clonotype has just one count. V and J are TRBV14 and TRBJ2-7, with unresolved D. Germline CDR1 is SGHDN and CDR2 is FVKESK. The V gene lost 1 base and the J gene lost 2 bases, with 9 bases spanning the gap. The CDR3 consists of 14 residues. The CDR3 loop reads CASSQASGPYEQYF. The CDR3 DNA follows: TGTGCCAGCAGCCAAGCGTCGGGTCCCTACGAGCAGTACTTC.

V usage is TRBV24-1 and J usage is TRBJ1-2; no clear D. Trimming shortened V by 3 bases and J by 2 bases, and 12 bases separated the two germline ends. Germline CDR1 reads KGHDR; CDR2 reads SFDVKD. The CDR3 totals 15 residues. DNA for the CDR3: TGTGCCACCAGTGATACGGGAGCCGGGAACTATGGCTACACCTTC. Amino acid sequence: CATSDTGAGNYGYTF.

The V gene is TRBV28, the J gene TRBJ2-5; 8 bases agree with TRBD2. The V gene's germline CDR1 is MDHEN and CDR2 SYDVKM. The CDR3 is made up of 15 amino acids. J was trimmed by 5 bases and V by 2 bases; bases with no gene match: 7. The CDR3 sequence: CASSLRGGSRETQYF. For the CDR3, the DNA is TGTGCCAGCAGTTTACGGGGGGGGAGTCGGGAGACCCAGTACTTC. The complete variable domain, with remaining parts taken from reference TRBV28 and TRBJ2-5, reads DVKVTQSSRYLVKRTGEKVFLECVQDMDHENMFWYRQDPGLGLRLIYFSYDVKMKEKGDIPEGYSVSREKKERFSLILESASTNQTSMYLCASSLRGGSRETQYFGPGTRLLVL.

The chain couples TRBV4-3 to TRBJ2-7; 13 positions agree with TRBD2. CDR1 and CDR2 from the germline V gene are LGHNA and YSLEER. The CDR3 loop spans 15 amino acids. Trimming removed 5 bases from V and 4 bases from J; junction bases left unmatched: 5. The CDR3 DNA reads as TGCGCCAGCAGCGAAGGGACTAGCGGGACTTACGAGCAGTACTTC. This codes for CASSEGTSGTYEQYF.

This clonotype was seen more than once but under ten times. The genes are TRBV11-1 and TRBJ2-6, with a weak D call TRBD2 (6 bases). CDR3 size: 20 residues. Germline V gene data show CDR1 as SGHAT and CDR2 as FQDESV (reference sequence). V gave up 1 base and J gave up 0 bases, with 19 bases separating them. This chain's CDR3 is CASSLVYRRDLNSGANVLTF. The DNA of the CDR3 is TGTGCCAGCAGCTTAGTTTACAGACGGGACTTAAACTCTGGGGCCAACGTCCTGACTTTC.

The gene calls are TRBV12-3 or TRBV12-4 and TRBJ2-7; D possibly matches TRBD1 or TRBD2 (5 bases each). The CDR3 contains 15 residues. V lost 5 bases and J lost 2, with 16 bases in between. CDR3 bases: TGTGCCAGCAGTCATCCCGGGACGGCAACCTACGAGCAGTACTTC. It encodes CASSHPGTATYEQYF.

V is TRBV28 and J is TRBJ2-1; 13 positions match TRBD2. J gave up 9 bases and V 7 bases, and 24 bases lay outside the gene matches. Germline lookup yields CDR1 MDHEN and CDR2 SYDVKM. This CDR3 spans 20 amino acids. CDR3 bases: TGTGCCAGCACTGGACTAGCGGGAGTACGCGGGGCCTTCGTCGTTCTTGAGCAGTTCTTC. Protein: CASTGLAGVRGAFVVLEQFF.

This clonotype appeared once. The V gene is TRBV5-1, the J gene TRBJ2-7; perhaps TRBD2 as D (5 bases). V gave up 8 bases and J gave up 2 bases, with 17 bases separating them. Germline lookup yields CDR1 SGHRS and CDR2 YFSETQ. This CDR3 has 14 amino acids. The CDR3 reads CASKLPSTPYEQYF. The CDR3 bases are TGCGCCAGTAAGCTGCCTAGCACACCCTACGAGCAGTACTTC.

The V call is TRBV29-1, the J call TRBJ1-2; no clear D gene. Trimming took off 7 bases at V and 2 bases at J, with 11 bases between the two ends. Germline CDR1 SQVTM, CDR2 ANQGSEA. The CDR3 is 12 amino acids. As DNA, the CDR3 is TGCAGCGGACTTATGAGCAACTATGGCTACACCTTC. Encoded protein: CSGLMSNYGYTF.

Comment on this clonotype: It may be a read error: a sequence one base away is much more abundant. This chain joins TRBV29-1 and TRBJ2-7; D is perhaps TRBD2 (5 bases). The CDR3 spans 14 residues. Germline values: CDR1 SQVTM, CDR2 ANQGSEA. The CDR3 DNA is TGCAGCGTTTCTGGAACAGCTAGCTCCTGCGAGCAGTACTTC. This encodes CSVSGTASSCEQYF.

This rearrangement joins TRBV5-1 to TRBJ2-1; 10 bases align to TRBD2. V lost 1 base, J lost 7 bases, and 5 bases stayed unmatched. The CDR3 contains 15 residues. CDR1 and CDR2 (germline): SGHRS, YFSETQ. CDR3 nucleotides: TGCGCCAGCAGCTTGCGTCTAGCGGGAGTAAATGAGCAGTTCTTC. Its protein product is CASSLRLAGVNEQFF.

This clonotype was seen a handful of times. The chain carries TRBV12-3 or TRBV12-4 and TRBJ1-2; no definite D call. The CDR3 covers 12 residues. Deletions cut 9 bases from V and 6 bases from J, with 14 bases between. CDR3 residues: CASLEGVDGYTF. The CDR3 DNA reads as TGTGCCAGTTTAGAGGGTGTGGATGGCTACACCTTC.

This clonotype was picked up a small number of times. The gene calls are TRBV6-6 and TRBJ2-5; D perhaps matches TRBD2 (5 bases). The end of the DNA fits TRBJ2-7 better, so the J call may be wrong. Germline CDR1 is MNHNY and CDR2 is SVGAGI (reference sequence). CDR3 length equals 13 residues. The CDR3 loop is CASSYGRSGEQYF. The CDR3 DNA is TGTGCCAGCAGTTACGGGAGATCGGGCGAGCAGTACTTC.

This clonotype was seen repeatedly, ten times or more. The chain couples TRBV5-4 to TRBJ2-1; D not certain. V was clipped by 0 bases and J by 10 bases, with 5 bases between them. From germline, CDR1 is SGHNT and CDR2 YYREEE (reference sequence). The CDR3 loop spans 11 amino acids. The CDR3 DNA follows: TGTGCCAGCAGCTTGGTTGGGGAGCAGTTCTTC. Amino acid sequence: CASSLVGEQFF.

V and J are TRBV6-5 and TRBJ1-4; D is unclear. The CDR3 has 16 amino acids. The germline V gene has CDR1 MNHEY and CDR2 SVGAGI. V lost 0 bases and J lost 8, with 16 bases in between. In nucleotides, the CDR3 is TGTGCCAGCAGTTACTCGCCGACATCTTCGAGAGAAAAACTGTTTTTT. It is translated as CASSYSPTSSREKLFF.

This clonotype came up many times. The chain links TRBV7-2 to TRBJ2-3; 9 positions match TRBD2. CDR3 length equals 17 residues. From germline, CDR1 is SGHTA and CDR2 FQGNSA. V shed 3 bases, J shed 0 bases, and the junction held 7 bases outside the gene matches. Here the CDR3 DNA reads TGTGCCAGCAGCTTTTGGAGCGGGAGGATTAGCACAGATACGCAGTATTTT. This gives the protein CASSFWSGRISTDTQYF.

This chain links TRBV6-1 with TRBJ2-7; D is ambiguous. CDR3 length: 17 amino acids. The V gene lost 6 bases and the J gene lost 0 bases, with 21 bases spanning the gap. CDR1 is MNHNS, CDR2 SASEGT, per germline. Here the CDR3 DNA reads TGTGCCAGCAGGAGAGGCCCTATCACACCTGACTCCTACGAGCAGTACTTC. This translates into CASRRGPITPDSYEQYF.

V usage is TRBV5-6 and J usage is TRBJ2-6; no clear D gene. Germline CDR1 SGHDT, CDR2 YYEEEE. The CDR3 covers 13 residues. V shed 4 bases and J shed 6 bases, with 8 bases lying between them. CDR3 residues: CASSGRLANVLTF. DNA for the CDR3: TGTGCCAGCAGCGGGCGCTTGGCCAACGTCCTGACTTTC.

This clonotype was detected ten times or more. The chain links TRBV29-1 to TRBJ2-7, with D tentatively TRBD2 (5 bases). V was clipped by 6 bases and J by 6 bases, with 12 bases between them. The CDR3 has 11 residues. CDR1 is SQVTM, CDR2 ANQGSEA, per germline. The CDR3 region has the DNA TGCAGCGTAACGGGGATTGGCGAGCAGTACTTC. Amino acid sequence: CSVTGIGEQYF.

This clonotype was observed a few times. The CDR3 DNA sequence: TGTGCCAGCAGCTTCCGAACCGGGACAGCACCGAGCTCCTACAATGAGCAGTTCTTC. It specifies CASSFRTGTAPSSYNEQFF. The chain carries TRBV7-2 and TRBJ2-1; TRBD1 agrees at 7 bases. Germline CDR1 is SGHTA and CDR2 is FQGNSA. J lost 0 bases, V lost 3 bases, and 14 bases had no gene match. This CDR3 is 19 amino acids long.

This chain connects TRBV5-1 to TRBJ2-3, with 10 bases matching TRBD2. The CDR3 totals 15 residues. The V gene end was trimmed by 7 bases and the J gene end by 2 bases; junction bases not matched to a gene: 7. CDR1 and CDR2 (germline): SGHRS, YFSETQ. This CDR3 is CASGAGGPFTDTQYF. CDR3 bases: TGCGCCAGCGGAGCGGGGGGGCCTTTCACAGATACGCAGTATTTT.

This clonotype was observed a handful of times. This rearrangement joins TRBV5-1 to TRBJ2-1; no reliable D call. The V gene lost 4 bases and the J gene lost 5 bases, with 10 bases spanning the gap. The germline V gene has CDR1 SGHRS and CDR2 YFSETQ. The CDR3 consists of 13 residues. CDR3 nucleotides: TGCGCCAGCAGCGCCAACTTGGACAATGAGCAGTTCTTC. Protein product: CASSANLDNEQFF.

The chain couples TRBV7-2 to TRBJ1-5; 7 nucleotides line up with TRBD1. Germline values: CDR1 SGHTA, CDR2 FQGNSA. Germline trimming cut 5 bases from V and 2 bases from J; bases unmatched to any gene: 12. This CDR3 comprises 17 residues. The CDR3 reads CASSPSTQGRRNQPQHF. For the CDR3, the DNA is TGTGCCAGCAGCCCGAGCACACAGGGGAGGCGCAATCAGCCCCAGCATTTT.

The chain recombines TRBV6-2 or TRBV6-3 with TRBJ1-2; D perhaps matches TRBD1 (5 bases). The V gene lost 8 bases and the J gene lost 7 bases, with 17 bases spanning the gap. This CDR3 is built from 13 residues. Germline CDR1 is MNHEY and CDR2 is SVGEGT. In DNA, the CDR3 is TGTGCCAGCGGAGCGACGGGGCGGCGTGGCTACACCTTC. Protein: CASGATGRRGYTF.

The chain couples TRBV7-2 to TRBJ2-1; TRBD1 matches at 8 bases. Trimming cost V 6 bases and J 9 bases; bases outside gene matches: 13. CDR1 is SGHTA and CDR2 is FQGNSA in the germline V gene. This CDR3 region has 15 residues. The CDR3, as DNA: TGTGCCAGCAGTTTAAGGACCAGGGGGCAGAGTGAGCAGTTCTTC. Protein sequence: CASSLRTRGQSEQFF.

The chain links TRBV9 to TRBJ2-3; D is ambiguous. Germline-derived CDR1 and CDR2 are SGDLS and YYNGEE. The germline V and J ends were trimmed by 0 bases and 4 bases, with 6 bases remaining between them. CDR3 length: 13 amino acids. The CDR3 reads CASSVVWSDTQYF. The CDR3 nucleotides are TGTGCCAGCAGCGTAGTTTGGTCAGATACGCAGTATTTT.

The chain employs TRBV29-1 and TRBJ2-5; D is unclear. Trimming stripped 2 bases from V and 1 base from J, with 5 bases between. Per germline, CDR1 SQVTM and CDR2 ANQGSEA. The CDR3 spans 12 residues. The CDR3 DNA sequence: TGCAGCGTTGAACCCGGCCAAGAGACCCAGTACTTC. Its translation: CSVEPGQETQYF.